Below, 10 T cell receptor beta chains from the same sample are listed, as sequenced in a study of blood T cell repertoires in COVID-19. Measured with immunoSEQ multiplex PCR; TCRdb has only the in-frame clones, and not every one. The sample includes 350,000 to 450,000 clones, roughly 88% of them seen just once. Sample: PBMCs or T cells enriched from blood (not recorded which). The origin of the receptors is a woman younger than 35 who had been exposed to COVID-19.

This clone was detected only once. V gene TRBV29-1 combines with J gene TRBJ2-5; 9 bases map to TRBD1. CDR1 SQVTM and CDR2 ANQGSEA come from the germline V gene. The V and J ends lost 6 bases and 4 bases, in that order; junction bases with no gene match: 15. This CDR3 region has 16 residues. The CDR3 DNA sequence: TGCAGCGTCCCTAAATACCGGGACAGGGCGGGAGAGACCCAGTACTTC. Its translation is CSVPKYRDRAGETQYF.

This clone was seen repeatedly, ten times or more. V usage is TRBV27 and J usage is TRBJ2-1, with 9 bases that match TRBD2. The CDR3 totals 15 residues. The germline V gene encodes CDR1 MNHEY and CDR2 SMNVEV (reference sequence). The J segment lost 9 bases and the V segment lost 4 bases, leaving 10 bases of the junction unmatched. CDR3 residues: CASSYAGGPAFEQFF. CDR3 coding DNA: TGTGCCAGCAGTTATGCGGGAGGGCCGGCTTTTGAGCAGTTCTTC.

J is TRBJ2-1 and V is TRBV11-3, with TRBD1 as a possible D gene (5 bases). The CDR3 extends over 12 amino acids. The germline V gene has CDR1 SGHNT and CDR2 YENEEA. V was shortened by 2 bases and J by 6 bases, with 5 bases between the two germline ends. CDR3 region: CASSLTGNEQFF. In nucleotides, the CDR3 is TGTGCCAGCAGCTTAACAGGCAATGAGCAGTTCTTC. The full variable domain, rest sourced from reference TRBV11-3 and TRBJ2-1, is EAGVVQSPRYKIIEKKQPVAFWCNPISGHNTLYWYLQNLGQGPELLIRYENEEAVDDSQLPKDRFSAERLKGVDSTLKIQPAELGDSAVYLCASSLTGNEQFFGPGTRLTVL.

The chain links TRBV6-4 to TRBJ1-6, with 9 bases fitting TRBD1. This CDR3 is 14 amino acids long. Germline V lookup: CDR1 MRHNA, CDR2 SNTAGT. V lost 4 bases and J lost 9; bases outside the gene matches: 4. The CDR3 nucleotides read TGTGCCAGCAGTGCCGGGGACAGGGTTTCACCCCTCCACTTT. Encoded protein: CASSAGDRVSPLHF.

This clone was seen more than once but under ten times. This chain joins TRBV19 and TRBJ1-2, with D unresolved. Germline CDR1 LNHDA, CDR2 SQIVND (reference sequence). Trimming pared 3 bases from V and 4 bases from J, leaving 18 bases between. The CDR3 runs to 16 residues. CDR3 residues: CASSIGIPPSGYGYTF. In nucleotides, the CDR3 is TGTGCCAGTAGTATCGGGATTCCGCCATCGGGCTATGGCTACACCTTC.

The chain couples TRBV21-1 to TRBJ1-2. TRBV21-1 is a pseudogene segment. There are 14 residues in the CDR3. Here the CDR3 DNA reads TGTGCCAGCCTTTATGGACGGAGGGAATGGGGCTACACCTTC. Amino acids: CASLYGRREWGYTF.

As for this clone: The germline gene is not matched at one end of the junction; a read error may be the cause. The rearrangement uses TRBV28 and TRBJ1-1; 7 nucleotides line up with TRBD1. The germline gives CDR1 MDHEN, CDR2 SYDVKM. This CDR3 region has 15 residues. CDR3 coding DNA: TGTGCCAGCAGTTCTACAGGGGTTCGGAACCCTGAAGCTTTCTTT. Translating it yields CASSSTGVRNPEAFF.

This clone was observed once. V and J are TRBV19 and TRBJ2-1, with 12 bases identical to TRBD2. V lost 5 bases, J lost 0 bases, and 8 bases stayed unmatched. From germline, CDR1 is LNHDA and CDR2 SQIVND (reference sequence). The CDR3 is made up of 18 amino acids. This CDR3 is CASSARLAGARSYNEQFF. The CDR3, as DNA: TGTGCCAGTAGTGCACGACTAGCGGGGGCCCGCTCCTACAATGAGCAGTTCTTC.

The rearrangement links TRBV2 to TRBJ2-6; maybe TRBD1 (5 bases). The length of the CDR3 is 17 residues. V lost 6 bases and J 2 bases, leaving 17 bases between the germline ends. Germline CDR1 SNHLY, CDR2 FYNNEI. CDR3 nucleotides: TGTGCCAGCAGCGGCAGGGCAGAAGCAACTGGGGCCAACGTCCTGACTTTC. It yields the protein CASSGRAEATGANVLTF.

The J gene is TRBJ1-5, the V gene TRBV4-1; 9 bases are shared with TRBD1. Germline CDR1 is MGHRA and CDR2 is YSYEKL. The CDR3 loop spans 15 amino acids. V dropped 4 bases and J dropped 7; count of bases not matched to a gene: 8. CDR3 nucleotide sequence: TGCGCCAGCAGCCTGACCGGGACAGGGAACCAGCCCCAGCATTTT. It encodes CASSLTGTGNQPQHF.